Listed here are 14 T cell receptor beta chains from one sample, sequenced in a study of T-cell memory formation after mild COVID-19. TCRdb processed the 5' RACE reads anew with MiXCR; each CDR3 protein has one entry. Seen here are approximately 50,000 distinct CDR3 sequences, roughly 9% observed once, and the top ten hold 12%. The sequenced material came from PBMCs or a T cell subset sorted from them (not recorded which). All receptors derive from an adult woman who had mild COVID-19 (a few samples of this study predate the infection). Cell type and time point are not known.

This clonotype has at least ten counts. CDR3 DNA sequence: TGCAGCGTTCGGGGGTTCGGGGGAGAAGCTAGCACAGATACGCAGTATTTT. Residues: CSVRGFGGEASTDTQYF. The chain has TRBV29-1 and TRBJ2-3, with D possibly being TRBD2 (6 bases). Germline V gene sequence: CDR1 SQVTM, CDR2 ANQGSEA. The CDR3 contains 17 residues. Trimming removed 5 bases from V and 0 bases from J, with 21 bases in between.

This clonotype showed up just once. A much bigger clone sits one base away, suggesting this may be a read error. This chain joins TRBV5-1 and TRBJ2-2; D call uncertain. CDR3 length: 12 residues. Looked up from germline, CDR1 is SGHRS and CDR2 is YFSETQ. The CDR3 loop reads CASSLSTWELFF. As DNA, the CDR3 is TGCGCCAGCAGCTTGAGCACCTGGGAGCTGTTTTTT.

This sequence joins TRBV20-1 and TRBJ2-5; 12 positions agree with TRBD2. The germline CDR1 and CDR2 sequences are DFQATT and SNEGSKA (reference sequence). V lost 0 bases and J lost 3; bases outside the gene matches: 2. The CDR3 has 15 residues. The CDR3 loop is CSARDLAGGEETQYF. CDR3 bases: TGCAGTGCTAGAGACCTAGCGGGGGGGGAAGAGACCCAGTACTTC.

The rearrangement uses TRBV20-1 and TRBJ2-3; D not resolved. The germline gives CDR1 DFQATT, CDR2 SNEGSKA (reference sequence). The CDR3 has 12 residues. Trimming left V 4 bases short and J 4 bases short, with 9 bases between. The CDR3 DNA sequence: TGCAGTGCTACCCAACCGGCAGATACGCAGTATTTT. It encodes CSATQPADTQYF.

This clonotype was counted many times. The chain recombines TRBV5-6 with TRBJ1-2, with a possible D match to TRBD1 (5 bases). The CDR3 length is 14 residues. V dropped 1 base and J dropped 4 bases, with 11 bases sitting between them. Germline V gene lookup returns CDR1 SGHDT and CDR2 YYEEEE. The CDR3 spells CASSLSTAIYGYTF. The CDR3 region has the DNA TGTGCCAGCAGCTTGTCGACAGCGATCTATGGCTACACCTTC.

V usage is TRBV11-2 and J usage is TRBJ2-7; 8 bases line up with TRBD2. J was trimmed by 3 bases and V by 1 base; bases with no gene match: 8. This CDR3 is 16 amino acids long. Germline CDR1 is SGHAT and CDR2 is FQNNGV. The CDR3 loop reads CASSLVTSGPNYEQYF. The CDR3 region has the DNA TGTGCCAGCAGCTTAGTTACTAGCGGACCCAACTACGAGCAGTACTTC.

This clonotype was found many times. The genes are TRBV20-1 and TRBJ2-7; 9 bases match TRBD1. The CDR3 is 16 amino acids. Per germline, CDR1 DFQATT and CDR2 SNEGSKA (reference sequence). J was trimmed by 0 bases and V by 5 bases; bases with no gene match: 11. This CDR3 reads CSAFPWDRVSSYEQYF. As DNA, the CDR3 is TGCAGTGCTTTTCCATGGGACAGGGTTAGCTCCTACGAGCAGTACTTC.

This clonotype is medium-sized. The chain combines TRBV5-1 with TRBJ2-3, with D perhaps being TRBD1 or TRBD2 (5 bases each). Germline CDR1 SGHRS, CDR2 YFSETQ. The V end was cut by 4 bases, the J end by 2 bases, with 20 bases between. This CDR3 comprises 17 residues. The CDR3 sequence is CASSVRDLSRYTDTQYF. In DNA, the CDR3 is TGCGCCAGCAGCGTCCGGGACCTCAGCCGTTACACAGATACGCAGTATTTT.

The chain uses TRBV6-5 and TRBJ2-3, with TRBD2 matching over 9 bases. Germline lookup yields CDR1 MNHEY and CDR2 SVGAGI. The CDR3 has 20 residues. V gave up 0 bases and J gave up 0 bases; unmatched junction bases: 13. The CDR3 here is CASSYSAPSGVPASTDTQYF. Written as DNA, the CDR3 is TGTGCCAGCAGTTACTCTGCCCCTAGCGGGGTTCCCGCTAGCACAGATACGCAGTATTTT.

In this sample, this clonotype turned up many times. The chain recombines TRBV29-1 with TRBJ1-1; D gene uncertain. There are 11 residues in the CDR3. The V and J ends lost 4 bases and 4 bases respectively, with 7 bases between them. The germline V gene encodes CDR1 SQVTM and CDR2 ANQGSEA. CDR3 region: CSVGVATEAFF. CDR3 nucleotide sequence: TGCAGCGTTGGAGTGGCCACTGAAGCTTTCTTT.

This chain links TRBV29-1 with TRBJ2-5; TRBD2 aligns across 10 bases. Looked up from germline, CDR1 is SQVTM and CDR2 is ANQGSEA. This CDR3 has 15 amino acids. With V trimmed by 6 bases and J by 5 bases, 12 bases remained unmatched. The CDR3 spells CSVTASGSSLETQYF. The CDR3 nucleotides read TGCAGCGTCACGGCTAGCGGGAGTAGCTTGGAGACCCAGTACTTC.

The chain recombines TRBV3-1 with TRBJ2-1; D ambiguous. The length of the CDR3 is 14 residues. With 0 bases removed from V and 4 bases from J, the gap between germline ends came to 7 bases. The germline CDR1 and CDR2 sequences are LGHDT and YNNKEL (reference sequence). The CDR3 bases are TGTGCCAGCAGCCAAGATCCGCGGTACAATGAGCAGTTCTTC. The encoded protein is CASSQDPRYNEQFF.

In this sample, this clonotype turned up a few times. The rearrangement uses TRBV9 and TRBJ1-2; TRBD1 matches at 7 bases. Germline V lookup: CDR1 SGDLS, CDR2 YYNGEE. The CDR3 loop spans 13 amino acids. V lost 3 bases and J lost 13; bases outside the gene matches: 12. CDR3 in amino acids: CASSADPTGRITF. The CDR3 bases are TGTGCCAGCAGCGCGGACCCGACAGGGCGGATCACCTTC. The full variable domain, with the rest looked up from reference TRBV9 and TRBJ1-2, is DSGVTQTPKHLITATGQRVTLRCSPRSGDLSVYWYQQSLDQGLQFLIQYYNGEERAKGNILERFSAQQFPDLHSELNLSSLELGDSALYFCASSADPTGRITFGSGTRLTVV.

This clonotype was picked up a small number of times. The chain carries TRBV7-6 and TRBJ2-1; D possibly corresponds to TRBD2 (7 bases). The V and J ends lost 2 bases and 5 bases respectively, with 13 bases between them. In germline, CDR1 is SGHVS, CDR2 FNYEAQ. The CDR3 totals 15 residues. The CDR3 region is CASSLQSGGHNEQFF. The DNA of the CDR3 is TGTGCCAGCAGCTTACAATCGGGGGGCCACAATGAGCAGTTCTTC.